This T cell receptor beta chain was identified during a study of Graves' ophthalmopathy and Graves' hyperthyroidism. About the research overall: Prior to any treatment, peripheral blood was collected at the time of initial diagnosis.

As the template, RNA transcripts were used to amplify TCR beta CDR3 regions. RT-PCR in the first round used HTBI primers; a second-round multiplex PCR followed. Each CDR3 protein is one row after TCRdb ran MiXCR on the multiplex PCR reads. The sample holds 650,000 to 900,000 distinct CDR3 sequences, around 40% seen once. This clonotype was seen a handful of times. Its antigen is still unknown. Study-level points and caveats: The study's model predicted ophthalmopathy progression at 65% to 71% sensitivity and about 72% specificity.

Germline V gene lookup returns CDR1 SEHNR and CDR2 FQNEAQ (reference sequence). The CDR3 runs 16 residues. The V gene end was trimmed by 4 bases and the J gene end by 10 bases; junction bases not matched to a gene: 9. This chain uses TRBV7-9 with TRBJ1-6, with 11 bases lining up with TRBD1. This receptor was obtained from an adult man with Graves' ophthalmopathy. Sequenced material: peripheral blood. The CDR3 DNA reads TGTGCCAGCAGCTCCCGGACAGGGGGCAAACGATCACCCCTCCACTTT. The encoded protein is CASSSRTGGKRSPLHF.